A single sample is the source of the 28 T cell receptor beta chains below, sequenced in a study of Graves' ophthalmopathy and Graves' hyperthyroidism. From RNA, the CDR3 regions of TCR beta chains were amplified and sequenced. First-round RT-PCR employed HTBI primers, with a second-round multiplex PCR after it. One entry per CDR3 protein, called by TCRdb with MiXCR from the multiplex PCR reads. The table includes roughly 610,000 distinct CDR3 sequences, 20% to 25% detected once. The specimen sequenced was peripheral blood. These receptors all come from a young woman with stable Graves' hyperthyroidism. Some clones in this sample may be carry-over from other donors' samples.

This clonotype came up many times. The V gene is TRBV20-1, the J gene TRBJ1-2, with 7 bases identical to TRBD1. CDR3 length: 15 residues. The germline V gene encodes CDR1 DFQATT and CDR2 SNEGSKA (reference sequence). The V segment lost 4 bases and the J segment 5 bases; nucleotides outside the gene matches: 13. The CDR3 DNA reads as TGCAGTGCTACGACCGGCGGAGAGGGGGCGTATGGCTACACCTTC. As protein: CSATTGGEGAYGYTF.

This clonotype was recorded many times. The chain employs TRBV12-3 or TRBV12-4 and TRBJ2-7; 8 nucleotides agree with TRBD2. The CDR3 is 15 residues long. J lost 0 bases, V lost 1 base, and 2 bases had no gene match. CDR3 region: CASSLGLAFSYEQYF. For the CDR3, the DNA is TGTGCCAGCAGTTTAGGACTAGCGTTCTCCTACGAGCAGTACTTC.

This chain links TRBV20-1 with TRBJ1-5; TRBD1 matches at 9 bases. Germline CDR1 is DFQATT and CDR2 is SNEGSKA (reference sequence). The trim removed 6 bases at V and 7 bases at J, leaving 7 bases unmatched. CDR3 length: 13 residues. CDR3 in amino acids: CSAMDRGSQPQHF. The CDR3, as DNA: TGCAGTGCCATGGACAGGGGCTCACAGCCCCAGCATTTT.

This clonotype was seen ten or more times. The genes are TRBV5-1 and TRBJ1-2, with 8 nucleotides matching TRBD1. The V and J ends lost 6 bases and 3 bases, in that order; junction bases with no gene match: 4. Germline V gene data show CDR1 as SGHRS and CDR2 as YFSETQ. The CDR3 length is 13 residues. CDR3 residues: CASTLDRDYGYTF. The DNA for the CDR3 is TGCGCCAGCACTCTGGACAGGGACTATGGCTACACCTTC.

This clonotype has at least ten counts. V is TRBV19 and J is TRBJ2-5, with TRBD1 identical over 9 bases. The V gene's germline CDR1 is LNHDA and CDR2 SQIVND (reference sequence). This CDR3 spans 15 amino acids. J gave up 4 bases and V 7 bases, and 10 bases lay outside the gene matches. CDR3 sequence reads: CASTLDRGQGETQYF. CDR3 in DNA: TGTGCCAGTACCTTGGACAGGGGCCAGGGAGAGACCCAGTACTTC.

This clonotype was counted at least ten times. The chain has TRBV7-9 and TRBJ1-2; the D is unclear. The CDR3 covers 15 residues. Germline assignment: CDR1 SEHNR and CDR2 FQNEAQ (reference sequence). V dropped 4 bases and J dropped 4 bases, with 16 bases sitting between them. The CDR3 is CASSSSDLSSYGYTF. CDR3 in DNA: TGTGCCAGCAGCTCGTCGGACCTATCTTCCTATGGCTACACCTTC.

This clonotype was seen at least ten times. The chain links TRBV6-1 to TRBJ2-5; D is ambiguous. Trimming pared 5 bases from V and 4 bases from J, leaving 17 bases between. The CDR3 spans 15 residues. Germline V gives CDR1 MNHNS, CDR2 SASEGT. CDR3 sequence: CASSRVTVTVETQYF. The CDR3 DNA is TGTGCCAGCAGTCGTGTTACCGTCACAGTAGAGACCCAGTACTTC.

This clonotype was observed many times. The genes are TRBV12-3 or TRBV12-4 and TRBJ1-2; D is uncertain. The CDR3 has 15 residues. V lost 7 bases and J 2 bases, leaving 17 bases between the germline ends. The CDR3 nucleotides are TGTGCCAGCACCCAGGCGGGGATCGAGAACTATGGCTACACCTTC. Encoded protein: CASTQAGIENYGYTF.

This clonotype was observed many times. The rearrangement uses TRBV15 and TRBJ1-5; 11 positions match TRBD1. This CDR3 is built from 17 residues. Germline-derived CDR1 and CDR2 are LNHNV and YYDKDF (reference sequence). Trimming at V came to 0 bases and at J to 4 bases, leaving 5 bases not matched to a gene. CDR3 in DNA: TGTGCCACCAGCAGAGATTTGGGGACAGGGGGGAATCAGCCCCAGCATTTT. Residues: CATSRDLGTGGNQPQHF.

This clonotype was found many times. V gene TRBV6-5 combines with J gene TRBJ1-2, with 9 bases lining up with TRBD1. Germline trimming cut 6 bases from V and 5 bases from J; bases unmatched to any gene: 4. Germline CDR1 reads MNHEY; CDR2 reads SVGAGI. The CDR3 is 13 residues long. The CDR3 spells CASRLTGGYGYTF. DNA of the CDR3: TGTGCCAGCAGATTGACAGGGGGGTATGGCTACACCTTC.

This clonotype was seen just once. The chain has TRBV4-1 and TRBJ1-4, with unresolved D. V was trimmed by 4 bases and J by 0 bases, leaving 12 bases between them. The CDR3 is made up of 16 amino acids. The germline V gene encodes CDR1 MGHRA and CDR2 YSYEKL. The CDR3 DNA follows: TGCGCCAGCAGCCCCGGACGGTTTGCAACTAATGAAAAACTGTTTTTT. Encoded protein: CASSPGRFATNEKLFF.

The sample holds many counts of this clonotype. The chain employs TRBV5-5 and TRBJ1-5; no definite D call. Trimming shortened V by 1 base and J by 4 bases, and 3 bases separated the two germline ends. CDR3 length equals 12 residues. The germline gives CDR1 SGHKS, CDR2 YYEKEE (reference sequence). The chain's CDR3 is CASSLMNQPQHF. The CDR3 DNA follows: TGTGCCAGCAGCTTGATGAATCAGCCCCAGCATTTT.

This clonotype was recorded at least ten times. The genes are TRBV12-3 or TRBV12-4 and TRBJ1-2; TRBD1 matches 10 bases. V trimming: 6 bases; J trimming: 4 bases; junction bases outside the gene matches: 5. This CDR3 comprises 14 residues. CDR3 sequence reads: CASSLGTGVYGYTF. The CDR3 nucleotides are TGTGCCAGCAGCTTGGGGACAGGGGTCTATGGCTACACCTTC.

This rearrangement joins TRBV3-1 to TRBJ2-5; 8 bases map to TRBD2. The CDR3 totals 15 residues. J lost 5 bases, V lost 1 base, and 6 bases had no gene match. The germline CDR1 and CDR2 sequences are LGHDT and YNNKEL (reference sequence). The CDR3 here is CASSQGRGGGETQYF. CDR3 sequence (DNA): TGTGCCAGCAGCCAAGGACGGGGGGGCGGGGAGACCCAGTACTTC.

At least ten counts were recorded for this clonotype. The genes are TRBV11-2 and TRBJ2-7, with D tentatively TRBD1 (5 bases). CDR3 length: 16 residues. Trimming removed 4 bases at V and 6 bases at J, with 22 bases between. Germline lookup yields CDR1 SGHAT and CDR2 FQNNGV. CDR3 DNA: TGTGCCAGCAGCTCCCTTAGGGGTAGGGGCCCCTCCGAGCAGTACTTC. Protein: CASSSLRGRGPSEQYF.

The chain carries TRBV12-3 or TRBV12-4 and TRBJ1-6, with 8 positions matching TRBD1. CDR3 size: 15 residues. With 6 bases clipped from V and 7 bases from J, the junction kept 8 bases outside the gene matches. The CDR3 DNA reads TGTGCCAGCAGGAACGACAGGGGACCGAATTCACCCCTCCACTTT. The encoded protein is CASRNDRGPNSPLHF.

The sample holds many counts of this clonotype. This chain uses TRBV12-3 or TRBV12-4 with TRBJ1-5; no definite D call. This CDR3 spans 15 amino acids. Trimming removed 6 bases at V and 0 bases at J, with 12 bases between. The CDR3 reads CASSHRLSSNQPQHF. CDR3 DNA sequence: TGTGCCAGCAGCCATCGTCTGAGTAGCAATCAGCCCCAGCATTTT.

The sample holds many counts of this clonotype. The CDR3 loop is CASRPGTGNSPLHF. The CDR3 nucleotides read TGTGCCAGCAGACCCGGGACAGGGAATTCACCCCTCCACTTT. This rearrangement joins TRBV6-1 to TRBJ1-6, with 9 bases lining up with TRBD1. The V gene's germline CDR1 is MNHNS and CDR2 SASEGT. The CDR3 spans 14 residues. V gave up 6 bases and J gave up 7 bases; unmatched junction bases: 4.

The chain employs TRBV12-5 and TRBJ1-1, with TRBD1 matching over 7 bases. CDR3 length equals 15 residues. CDR1 is LGHNT and CDR2 is FRNRAP in the germline V gene. The J segment lost 0 bases and the V segment lost 4 bases, leaving 5 bases of the junction unmatched. The CDR3 reads CASGSADRMNTEAFF. In DNA form, the CDR3 reads TGTGCTAGTGGTTCCGCGGACAGGATGAACACTGAAGCTTTCTTT.

This clonotype occurred many times. This sequence joins TRBV12-3 or TRBV12-4 and TRBJ1-1; a possible D gene is TRBD1 (5 bases). V was trimmed by 6 bases and J by 1 base, leaving 12 bases between them. This CDR3 contains 14 residues. CDR3 in amino acids: CASSRADRNTEAFF. The CDR3 coding sequence is TGTGCCAGCAGCAGGGCTGACAGGAACACTGAAGCTTTCTTT.

This clonotype was detected ten times or more. V gene TRBV27 combines with J gene TRBJ1-2; 7 bases match TRBD1. CDR3 length equals 15 residues. V lost 6 bases to trimming and J lost 4 bases; unmatched junction nucleotides: 11. CDR1 MNHEY and CDR2 SMNVEV come from the germline V gene (reference sequence). The CDR3 sequence: CASRPRQGLVYGYTF. The CDR3 DNA sequence: TGTGCCAGCAGACCCCGACAGGGTCTCGTCTATGGCTACACCTTC.

This clonotype came up many times. The V gene is TRBV20-1, the J gene TRBJ2-7; D possibly corresponds to TRBD2 (5 bases). The V gene's germline CDR1 is DFQATT and CDR2 SNEGSKA (reference sequence). The CDR3 totals 13 residues. Trimming cost V 3 bases and J 2 bases, with 11 bases left between them. CDR3 loop: CSASVPGTYEQYF. CDR3 nucleotides: TGCAGTGCTAGTGTTCCGGGAACCTACGAGCAGTACTTC.

CDR3 coding DNA: TGTGCCAGCAAACCTAACAGGGTGCTCGGCACCGGGGAGCTGTTTTTT. It translates to CASKPNRVLGTGELFF. The chain is built from TRBV2 and TRBJ2-2, with a possible D match to TRBD1 (6 bases). Germline assignment: CDR1 SNHLY and CDR2 FYNNEI. Trimming shortened V by 7 bases and J by 4 bases, and 19 bases separated the two germline ends. The CDR3 has 16 amino acids.

The chain uses TRBV9 and TRBJ2-5; TRBD2 agrees at 8 bases. V lost 2 bases, J lost 3 bases, and 3 bases stayed unmatched. The CDR3 spans 14 residues. Germline CDR1 is SGDLS and CDR2 is YYNGEE. The CDR3 sequence is CASSVNSGKETQYF. Written as DNA, the CDR3 is TGTGCCAGCAGCGTTAATAGCGGGAAAGAGACCCAGTACTTC.

Concerning this clonotype itself: Being one base from a much bigger clone, this may be a read error. The genes are TRBV5-1 and TRBJ1-1; D is ambiguous. The CDR3 covers 13 residues. CDR1 is SGHRS, CDR2 YFSETQ, per germline. In DNA, the CDR3 is TGCGCCAGCAGTATCGAGATGAACACTGAAGCTTGCTTT. Translating gives CASSIEMNTEACF. Filled out from reference TRBV5-1 and TRBJ1-1, the complete variable domain reads KAGVTQTPRYLIKTRGQQVTLSCSPISGHRSVSWYQQTPGQGLQFLFEYFSETQRNKGNFPGRFSGRQFSNSRSEMNVSTLELGDSALYLCASSIEMNTEACFGQGTRLTVV.

This clonotype occurred a few times. This chain links TRBV11-2 with TRBJ2-2; 9 nucleotides agree with TRBD1. The V and J ends lost 1 base and 7 bases, in that order; junction bases with no gene match: 7. This CDR3 comprises 16 residues. Germline V gene lookup returns CDR1 SGHAT and CDR2 FQNNGV. As DNA, the CDR3 is TGTGCCAGCAGCTTAGTCGGGACAGGGTTAGGCGGGGAGCTGTTTTTT. It codes for CASSLVGTGLGGELFF.

This clonotype was found many times. The CDR3 DNA reads as TGTGCCAGCAGTGCTGGACTCGACACCGGGGAGCTGTTTTTT. This translates into CASSAGLDTGELFF. The gene calls are TRBV28 and TRBJ2-2; TRBD2 is a possible D gene (5 bases). Germline V gives CDR1 MDHEN, CDR2 SYDVKM. CDR3 length: 14 amino acids. V was shortened by 5 bases and J by 3 bases, with 10 bases between the two germline ends.

There are many counts of this clonotype. V gene TRBV28 combines with J gene TRBJ2-2; 7 bases line up with TRBD1. Germline CDR1 and CDR2: MDHEN and SYDVKM. J gave up 6 bases and V 2 bases, and 3 bases lay outside the gene matches. This CDR3 contains 14 residues. As DNA, the CDR3 is TGTGCCAGCAGTTTACCAGGGGGTGCCGGGGAGCTGTTTTTT. This codes for CASSLPGGAGELFF.